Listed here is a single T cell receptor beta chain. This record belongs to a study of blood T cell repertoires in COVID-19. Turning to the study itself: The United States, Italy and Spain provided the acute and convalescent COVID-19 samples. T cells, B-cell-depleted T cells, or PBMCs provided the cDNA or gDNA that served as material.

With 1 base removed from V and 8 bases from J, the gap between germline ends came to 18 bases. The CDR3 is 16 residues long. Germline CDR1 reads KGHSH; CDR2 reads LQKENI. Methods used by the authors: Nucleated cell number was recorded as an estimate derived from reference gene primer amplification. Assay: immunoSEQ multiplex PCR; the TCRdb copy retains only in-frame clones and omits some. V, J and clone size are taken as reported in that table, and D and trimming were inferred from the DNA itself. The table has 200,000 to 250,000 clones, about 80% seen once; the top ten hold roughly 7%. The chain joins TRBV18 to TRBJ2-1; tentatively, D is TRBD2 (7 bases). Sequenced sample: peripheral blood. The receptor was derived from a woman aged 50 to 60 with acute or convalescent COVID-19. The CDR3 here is CASSPQRGGNQDEQFF. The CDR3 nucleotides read TGTGCCAGCTCACCACAGCGCGGGGGCAACCAGGATGAGCAGTTCTTC.